These 25 T cell receptor beta chains were all obtained from the same sample, sequenced in a study. TCRdb keeps only in-frame clones here, not all; method: immunoSEQ multiplex PCR. Here the sample spans about 50,000 clones, 80% to 95% being singletons. Sequencing was done on a sample of PBMCs. These receptors originate from a man aged 40-50 years with rheumatoid arthritis.

The genes are TRBV24-1 and TRBJ2-6, with D tentatively TRBD1 (5 bases). Trimming took 2 bases from V and 1 from J, leaving 11 bases between them. The CDR3 consists of 17 residues. The germline CDR1 and CDR2 sequences are KGHDR and SFDVKD. CDR3 protein: CATSDYKGFSGANVLTF. The CDR3 DNA follows: TGTGCCACCAGTGATTACAAGGGGTTTTCTGGGGCCAACGTCCTGACTTTC.

The chain combines TRBV6-4 with TRBJ1-2, with 7 bases identical to TRBD1. The trim removed 4 bases at V and 3 bases at J, leaving 2 bases unmatched. Per the germline V gene, CDR1 is MRHNA and CDR2 is SNTAGT. The CDR3 extends over 13 amino acids. In nucleotides, the CDR3 is TGTGCCAGCAGTGGGACAGGTTACTATGGCTACACCTTC. Protein: CASSGTGYYGYTF.

The chain carries TRBV27 and TRBJ2-7, with D possibly being TRBD1 (6 bases). CDR3 length: 15 amino acids. V lost 3 bases and J lost 3, with 15 bases in between. Germline-derived CDR1 and CDR2 are MNHEY and SMNVEV (reference sequence). For the CDR3, the DNA is TGTGCCAGCAGTTTCACCTCGACAGGCAACTACGAGCAGTACTTC. Its translation: CASSFTSTGNYEQYF.

This clone was counted a single time. A junction boundary mismatches the germline segment, possibly from a read error. The gene calls are TRBV5-1 and TRBJ1-2; 10 bases map to TRBD1. Germline CDR1 is SGHRS and CDR2 is YFSETQ. The CDR3 covers 11 residues. The CDR3 DNA sequence: TGCGCCAGCAGCCCTGGGACAGGGGCCCACTTC. Protein: CASSPGTGAHF.

V gene TRBV7-3 combines with J gene TRBJ1-1; D is perhaps TRBD1 (5 bases). The CDR3 runs to 14 residues. Germline loops: CDR1 SGHTA, CDR2 FQGTGA. The V gene lost 1 base and the J gene lost 1 base, with 7 bases spanning the gap. The chain's CDR3 is CASSLSGGNTEAFF. CDR3 DNA: TGTGCCAGCAGCTTAAGCGGGGGGAACACTGAAGCTTTCTTT.

The CDR3 DNA sequence: TGCGCCAGCCGAGATACAGTGCGTACTGAAGCTTTCTTT. Translating it yields CASRDTVRTEAFF. This chain uses TRBV5-1 with TRBJ1-1; D is ambiguous. The CDR3 spans 13 residues. V shed 7 bases and J shed 5 bases, with 15 bases lying between them. The germline gives CDR1 SGHRS, CDR2 YFSETQ.

V is TRBV5-4 and J is TRBJ1-1; D is unresolved. Germline V gene sequence: CDR1 SGHNT, CDR2 YYREEE (reference sequence). V lost 5 bases to trimming and J lost 1 base, with 9 bases between them. This CDR3 has 13 amino acids. DNA for the CDR3: TGTGCCAGCAGGGGAAACTCGAACACTGAAGCTTTCTTT. Protein product: CASRGNSNTEAFF.

The chain couples TRBV3-1 (or the pseudogene TRBV3-2) to TRBJ2-3; no reliable D call. Germline-derived CDR1 and CDR2 are LGHDT and YNNKEL (reference sequence). Trimming pared 4 bases from V and 0 bases from J, leaving 8 bases between. The CDR3 consists of 14 residues. For the CDR3, the DNA is TGTGCCAGCAGCCTGATTTCTAGCACAGATACGCAGTATTTT. It encodes CASSLISSTDTQYF.

The chain is built from TRBV6-5 and TRBJ2-2; 7 nucleotides match TRBD2. This CDR3 has 13 residues. Germline V gene sequence: CDR1 MNHEY, CDR2 SVGAGI. The V gene end was trimmed by 8 bases and the J gene end by 6 bases; junction bases not matched to a gene: 6. CDR3 nucleotide sequence: TGTGCCAGCCGCGGGGGTTTGGCCGGGGAGCTGTTTTTT. Translated: CASRGGLAGELFF.

The chain joins TRBV7-9 to TRBJ1-1; D is unclear. The length of the CDR3 is 16 residues. V was shortened by 1 base and J by 2 bases, with 14 bases between the two germline ends. Germline CDR1 and CDR2: SEHNR and FQNEAQ (reference sequence). CDR3 protein: CASSLDFGLRNTEAFF. Written as DNA, the CDR3 is TGTGCCAGCAGCTTAGATTTCGGACTGAGAAACACTGAAGCTTTCTTT.

CDR3 sequence reads: CASSWGLAGTDTQYF. The CDR3 nucleotides read TGTGCCAGCAGCTGGGGACTAGCCGGCACAGATACGCAGTATTTT. The rearrangement uses TRBV7-2 and TRBJ2-3, with 9 bases fitting TRBD2. The germline V gene has CDR1 SGHTA and CDR2 FQGNSA. The length of the CDR3 is 15 residues. V dropped 4 bases and J dropped 1; count of bases not matched to a gene: 3.

The genes are TRBV29-1 and TRBJ1-5, with D unclear. Per the germline V gene, CDR1 is SQVTM and CDR2 is ANQGSEA. The ends were cut back, 4 bases at V and 0 bases at J, with 7 bases in the middle. The CDR3 spans 13 residues. This chain's CDR3 is CSVAQNSNQPQHF. The CDR3 nucleotides are TGCAGCGTTGCACAGAATAGCAATCAGCCCCAGCATTTT.

The chain couples TRBV13 to TRBJ1-1; D not certain. This CDR3 is 14 amino acids long. Between the trimmed V and J ends, which lost 0 bases and 2 bases, there was a span of 7 bases. Germline loops: CDR1 PRHDT, CDR2 FYEKMQ (reference sequence). The CDR3 coding sequence is TGTGCCAGCAGCTTAGGACGGATCAACACTGAAGCTTTCTTT. Amino acid sequence: CASSLGRINTEAFF.

The chain carries TRBV28 and TRBJ1-5, with D perhaps TRBD1 (6 bases). Trimming left V 5 bases short and J 6 bases short, with 14 bases between. The CDR3 length is 14 residues. Per the germline V gene, CDR1 is MDHEN and CDR2 is SYDVKM. In nucleotides, the CDR3 is TGTGCCAGCAGTGAAATGGGGGCTTTTCAGCCCCAGCATTTT. Protein: CASSEMGAFQPQHF. The complete variable domain, with remaining parts taken from reference TRBV28 and TRBJ1-5, reads DVKVTQSSRYLVKRTGEKVFLECVQDMDHENMFWYRQDPGLGLRLIYFSYDVKMKEKGDIPEGYSVSREKKERFSLILESASTNQTSMYLCASSEMGAFQPQHFGDGTRLSIL.

In its sample, this clone was seen once. The CDR3: CASSYRTSYNEQFF. DNA for the CDR3: TGTGCCAGCAGCTACCGGACGAGTTACAATGAGCAGTTCTTC. The chain uses TRBV7-9 and TRBJ2-1; D unclear. V lost 4 bases and J lost 4, with 11 bases in between. Germline CDR1 SEHNR, CDR2 FQNEAQ (reference sequence). The CDR3 covers 14 residues.

The chain couples TRBV18 to TRBJ2-5; tentative D call: TRBD2 (6 bases). CDR1 is KGHSH and CDR2 is LQKENI in the germline V gene. CDR3 length: 15 residues. The ends were cut back, 0 bases at V and 7 bases at J, with 15 bases in the middle. Written as DNA, the CDR3 is TGTGCCAGCTCACCACCTACTAGCTCGAAGGGGACCCAGTACTTC. It codes for CASSPPTSSKGTQYF.

In DNA form, the CDR3 reads TGCGCCAGCAGCTTGCAGGGGGTACCTCGTAATGAAAAACTGTTTTTT. Translation: CASSLQGVPRNEKLFF. The V and J genes are TRBV5-1 and TRBJ1-4, with 7 bases fitting TRBD1. The V gene's germline CDR1 is SGHRS and CDR2 YFSETQ. This CDR3 has 16 residues. With 1 base clipped from V and 4 bases from J, the junction kept 7 bases outside the gene matches.

This clone has more than one count but fewer than ten. The chain is built from TRBV3-1 (or the pseudogene TRBV3-2) and TRBJ2-7; D is unresolved. The V end was cut by 0 bases, the J end by 0 bases, with 12 bases between. The CDR3 runs to 16 residues. Germline CDR1 LGHDT, CDR2 YNNKEL (reference sequence). This CDR3 is CASSQENSYSSYEQYF. In DNA, the CDR3 is TGTGCCAGCAGCCAAGAGAACAGTTACAGCTCCTACGAGCAGTACTTC.

This chain joins TRBV24-1 and TRBJ2-7; TRBD2 matches 7 bases. V shed 4 bases, J shed 3 bases, and the junction held 2 bases outside the gene matches. The germline gives CDR1 KGHDR, CDR2 SFDVKD. CDR3 size: 13 residues. DNA of the CDR3: TGTGCCACCAGTGAAGAGCGGGACTACGAGCAGTACTTC. Translated, it gives CATSEERDYEQYF.

The chain carries TRBV6-5 and TRBJ2-1; 7 bases map to TRBD2. The CDR3 spans 13 residues. Germline V gene sequence: CDR1 MNHEY, CDR2 SVGAGI. Unmatched junction bases numbered 3, after V lost 6 bases and J lost 4 bases. The CDR3 bases are TGTGCCAGCAGAATACTAGCGTACAATGAGCAGTTCTTC. Its translation: CASRILAYNEQFF.

The genes are TRBV5-1 and TRBJ2-7, with D perhaps matching TRBD2 (5 bases). This CDR3 spans 15 amino acids. Between the trimmed V and J ends, which lost 0 bases and 2 bases, there was a span of 12 bases. Germline V gives CDR1 SGHRS, CDR2 YFSETQ. The CDR3 reads CASSLDTGRAYEQYF. CDR3 sequence (DNA): TGCGCCAGCAGCTTGGATACGGGAAGAGCCTACGAGCAGTACTTC.

The gene calls are TRBV13 and TRBJ1-4, with D unresolved. The CDR3 sequence is 14 residues long. Trimming took 1 base from V and 8 from J, leaving 11 bases between them. From germline, CDR1 is PRHDT and CDR2 FYEKMQ (reference sequence). The CDR3: CASSLAAEREKLFF. In DNA, the CDR3 is TGTGCCAGCAGCTTAGCGGCCGAACGGGAAAAACTGTTTTTT.

This chain joins TRBV7-9 and TRBJ2-5, with 9 bases matching TRBD2. V shed 7 bases and J 4 bases; nucleotides not matched to a gene: 7. The CDR3 is 14 amino acids. Germline CDR1 SEHNR, CDR2 FQNEAQ (reference sequence). CDR3 in DNA: TGTGCCAGCAACCCGGCGGGAGGGTCAGAGACCCAGTACTTC. Protein: CASNPAGGSETQYF.

V is TRBV5-4 and J is TRBJ2-1; 10 bases are shared with TRBD2. This CDR3 is 15 amino acids long. Germline CDR1 SGHNT, CDR2 YYREEE (reference sequence). The V and J ends lost 4 bases and 4 bases, in that order; junction bases with no gene match: 5. CDR3: CASSATSGRYNEQFF. The DNA for the CDR3 is TGTGCCAGCAGCGCGACTAGCGGGCGGTACAATGAGCAGTTCTTC. Based on the CDR3 plus reference TRBV5-4 and TRBJ2-1, the full variable domain is ETGVTQSPTHLIKTRGQQVTLRCSSQSGHNTVSWYQQALGQGPQFIFQYYREEENGRGNFPPRFSGLQFPNYSSELNVNALELDDSALYLCASSATSGRYNEQFFGPGTRLTVL.

The V call is TRBV29-1, the J call TRBJ1-5; D is unresolved. V lost 4 bases to trimming and J lost 2 bases, with 6 bases between them. CDR1 and CDR2 (germline): SQVTM, ANQGSEA. There are 12 residues in the CDR3. CDR3 sequence: CSVAQGNQPQHF. CDR3 DNA: TGCAGCGTTGCGCAGGGCAATCAGCCCCAGCATTTT.